The present T cell receptor (beta chain) was sequenced within a study of T cells in localized non-small cell lung cancer. Clones were sequenced by immunoSEQ multiplex PCR, and TCRdb holds only the in-frame ones, with some missing. The data contain around 140,000 clones, more than 80% of them singletons. Whole-study findings and limits: Patients showing higher blood T cell density tended to see longer overall survival. In uninvolved adjacent lung, T cell clonality reached its highest value, exceeding tumor. In adjacent lung appeared a median 57 of the top 100 tumor clones.

Comment on this clone: The antigen remains unidentified.

The source of this sequence is a female donor of 60 years or more with stage I lung adenocarcinoma. The specimen comprised peripheral blood, sampled before any cancer treatment.

The CDR3 spells CASNRVAASTDTQYF. CDR3 sequence (DNA): TGTGCCAGCAACCGAGTAGCGGCTAGCACAGATACGCAGTATTTT. V is TRBV28 and J is TRBJ2-3, with D possibly matching TRBD2 (6 bases). V lost 7 bases and J 0 bases, leaving 14 bases between the germline ends. The length of the CDR3 is 15 residues. Per the germline V gene, CDR1 is MDHEN and CDR2 is SYDVKM.